This T cell receptor beta chain was recorded in a study of T cell repertoires in cytomegalovirus infection. Study-wide context: Both CMV infection and a matching HLA type were indicated by public TCR beta signatures. Points from the study as a whole: HLA-C-restricted TCR beta clonotypes specific for CMV led the ex vivo response.

TCRdb reprocessed the reads with MiXCR, giving one entry per CDR3 protein. The table shows nearly 650,000 distinct CDR3 sequences, with 24% occurring only once. V lost 1 base to trimming and J lost 0 bases, with 15 bases between them. The CDR3 runs to 18 residues. Looked up from germline, CDR1 is SEHNR and CDR2 is FQNEAQ (reference sequence). This clonotype has only one observation. Its antigen remains unidentified. This sequence originates from a human donor in good health (CMV status not recorded). Some clones in this sample may be carry-over from other donors' samples. The sample comprised CD8+ T cells from PBMCs. The chain is built from TRBV7-9 and TRBJ2-2; D possibly corresponds to TRBD2 (5 bases). The CDR3 DNA reads TGTGCCAGCAGCTTAGTCAGGAGGATACACTCGAACACCGGGGAGCTGTTTTTT. Translated: CASSLVRRIHSNTGELFF.